The 25 T cell receptor beta chains below come from one sample, sequenced in a study of T cell repertoires in cytomegalovirus infection. TCRdb fed the reads into MiXCR, producing one record per CDR3 protein. The data contain approximately 49,000 distinct CDR3 sequences, around 20% of them seen just once; the ten biggest clones take up more than 20%. These receptors are not linked to any known antigen. The sequencing used CD8+ T cells from cultured PBMCs, collected from culture after CMV antigen stimulation. These receptors came from a human donor in good health (CMV status not recorded). Some clones in this sample may be carry-over from other donors' samples.

The V gene is TRBV19, the J gene TRBJ2-7; D may be TRBD1 (5 bases). This CDR3 has 14 amino acids. Trimming left V 5 bases short and J 3 bases short, with 14 bases between. Germline V lookup: CDR1 LNHDA, CDR2 SQIVND (reference sequence). CDR3 nucleotide sequence: TGTGCCAGTAGTCCGACAGTCGGCGGCTACGAGCAGTACTTC. Amino acids: CASSPTVGGYEQYF.

This clonotype has only a few counts. The genes are TRBV10-3 and TRBJ2-1; D unclear. Trimming took off 3 bases at V and 4 bases at J, with 13 bases between the two ends. Germline V gene sequence: CDR1 ENHRY, CDR2 SYGVKD. The CDR3 contains 15 residues. The CDR3 region is CAISEGLSVYNEQFF. CDR3 in DNA: TGTGCCATCAGTGAAGGGTTATCCGTATACAATGAGCAGTTCTTC.

This clonotype was counted between two and nine times. The chain recombines TRBV4-3 with TRBJ1-2; 9 nucleotides match TRBD1. The CDR3 sequence is 14 residues long. Germline CDR1 LGHNA, CDR2 YSLEER. The J segment lost 4 bases and the V segment lost 4 bases, leaving 4 bases of the junction unmatched. The CDR3, as DNA: TGCGCCAGCAGCCCTACAGGGGGCAGCTATGGCTACACCTTC. This sequence encodes CASSPTGGSYGYTF.

This clonotype was detected a few times. J is TRBJ2-5 and V is TRBV7-2, with 9 bases matching TRBD2. Trimming removed 1 base from V and 0 bases from J; junction bases left unmatched: 12. Per germline, CDR1 SGHTA and CDR2 FQGNSA. The CDR3 runs 19 residues. The CDR3 nucleotides are TGTGCCAGCAGCTTAGGCGGGTGGCGGGGGGGCCTGAACCAAGAGACCCAGTACTTC. It translates to CASSLGGWRGGLNQETQYF.

This clonotype occurred a few times. The chain uses TRBV7-8 and TRBJ1-6; D is possibly TRBD1 (6 bases). This CDR3 has 16 residues. V shed 2 bases and J shed 6 bases, with 14 bases lying between them. Germline CDR1 is SGHVS and CDR2 is FQNEAQ. The CDR3 DNA reads TGTGCCAGCAGCTTATCCGTAGGGGGGCTTAATTCACCCCTCCACTTT. Amino acids: CASSLSVGGLNSPLHF. Combining the CDR3 with reference TRBV7-8 and TRBJ1-6 gives the whole variable domain GAGVSQSPRYKVAKRGQDVALRCDPISGHVSLFWYQQALGQGPEFLTYFQNEAQLDKSGLPSDRFFAERPEGSVSTLKIQRTQQEDSAVYLCASSLSVGGLNSPLHFGNGTRLTVT.

This clonotype was observed a handful of times. V gene TRBV7-9 combines with J gene TRBJ1-4; D is ambiguous. Deletions cut 5 bases from V and 3 bases from J, with 10 bases between. The CDR3 loop spans 14 amino acids. CDR1 and CDR2 (germline): SEHNR, FQNEAQ (reference sequence). The CDR3 is CASSQQGANEKLFF. CDR3 coding DNA: TGTGCCAGCAGCCAACAAGGAGCTAATGAAAAACTGTTTTTT. The full variable domain, with the rest looked up from reference TRBV7-9 and TRBJ1-4, is DTGVSQNPRHKITKRGQNVTFRCDPISEHNRLYWYRQTLGQGPEFLTYFQNEAQLEKSRLLSDRFSAERPKGSFSTLEIQRTEQGDSAMYLCASSQQGANEKLFFGSGTQLSVL.

This clonotype was seen more than once but under ten times. The CDR3, as DNA: TGTGCCAGCAGTTTAGTTACGGGAGCGGAAGACGAGCAGTACTTC. It codes for CASSLVTGAEDEQYF. V is TRBV27 and J is TRBJ2-7, with TRBD2 as a possible D gene (6 bases). CDR1 and CDR2 (germline): MNHEY, SMNVEV (reference sequence). The CDR3 consists of 15 residues. Trimming removed 2 bases at V and 5 bases at J, with 16 bases between.

In regard to this clonotype: One end of the junction does not line up with germline, which may come from a read error. The chain employs TRBV7-4 and TRBJ2-5; D is possibly TRBD1 or TRBD2 (6 bases each). This CDR3 is 15 amino acids long. The germline V gene encodes CDR1 SGHVT and CDR2 SQSDAQ. CDR3 loop: CTSSLAGGGQETQYF. In DNA, the CDR3 is TGTACCAGCAGCTTAGCAGGAGGGGGCCAAGAGACCCAGTACTTC.

This clonotype was picked up one time. The chain has TRBV6-2 or TRBV6-3 and TRBJ2-5, with D possibly TRBD2 on 6 matching bases. Per germline, CDR1 MNHEY and CDR2 SVGEGT. Trimming stripped 5 bases from V and 1 base from J, with 11 bases between. The CDR3 consists of 14 residues. The CDR3 DNA reads as TGTGCCAGCAGTCCCCCGACTAGCCAAGAGACCCAGTACTTC. Translated, it gives CASSPPTSQETQYF.

This clonotype was counted at least ten times. The chain combines TRBV3-1 with TRBJ2-4; 8 positions match TRBD2. This CDR3 comprises 19 residues. Unmatched junction bases numbered 10, after V lost 0 bases and J lost 0 bases. Germline assignment: CDR1 LGHDT and CDR2 YNNKEL (reference sequence). The CDR3 spells CASSQEERGGRGAKNIQYF. The CDR3 DNA follows: TGTGCCAGCAGCCAAGAGGAACGGGGGGGAAGAGGAGCCAAAAACATTCAGTACTTC. Together with reference TRBV3-1 and TRBJ2-4, the CDR3 gives the full variable domain: DTAVSQTPKYLVTQMGNDKSIKCEQNLGHDTMYWYKQDSKKFLKIMFSYNNKELIINETVPNRFSPKSPDKAHLNLHINSLELGDSAVYFCASSQEERGGRGAKNIQYFGAGTRLSVL.

J is TRBJ2-1 and V is TRBV11-2; no firm D call. The CDR3 is 15 amino acids. The V and J ends lost 2 bases and 9 bases respectively, with 17 bases between them. The V gene's germline CDR1 is SGHAT and CDR2 FQNNGV. The DNA of the CDR3 is TGTGCCAGCAGCTTAAGTAGTGGCGACGGCCCTGAGCAGTTCTTC. Translating gives CASSLSSGDGPEQFF. The whole variable domain, filled in from reference TRBV11-2 and TRBJ2-1, reads EAGVAQSPRYKIIEKRQSVAFWCNPISGHATLYWYQQILGQGPKLLIQFQNNGVVDDSQLPKDRFSAERLKGVDSTLKIQPAKLEDSAVYLCASSLSSGDGPEQFFGPGTRLTVL.

This clonotype was recorded a few times. The V gene is TRBV7-9, the J gene TRBJ2-1; possibly TRBD2 for D (6 bases). The CDR3 covers 15 residues. V lost 4 bases, J lost 10 bases, and 20 bases lay in between. Per the germline V gene, CDR1 is SEHNR and CDR2 is FQNEAQ (reference sequence). CDR3 DNA sequence: TGTGCCAGCAGCTCCGGGGATAGCGGAAAGAGGGAGCAGTTCTTC. Translating it yields CASSSGDSGKREQFF. Filled out from reference TRBV7-9 and TRBJ2-1, the complete variable domain reads DTGVSQNPRHKITKRGQNVTFRCDPISEHNRLYWYRQTLGQGPEFLTYFQNEAQLEKSRLLSDRFSAERPKGSFSTLEIQRTEQGDSAMYLCASSSGDSGKREQFFGPGTRLTVL.

V usage is TRBV7-2 and J usage is TRBJ2-5; perhaps TRBD1 as D (5 bases). The V and J ends lost 5 bases and 1 base respectively, with 17 bases between them. Germline CDR1 and CDR2: SGHTA and FQGNSA. The CDR3 runs to 16 residues. The CDR3 spells CASSRGHLGFQETQYF. DNA of the CDR3: TGTGCCAGCAGCCGTGGACACCTGGGATTCCAAGAGACCCAGTACTTC.

This clonotype was seen a handful of times. The rearrangement links TRBV2 to TRBJ1-1; no reliable D call. V was trimmed by 7 bases and J by 4 bases, leaving 7 bases between them. This CDR3 has 11 amino acids. From germline, CDR1 is SNHLY and CDR2 FYNNEI. For the CDR3, the DNA is TGTGCCAGCATCCGGGGCACTGAAGCTTTCTTT. It yields the protein CASIRGTEAFF. The full variable domain, its missing parts supplied by reference TRBV2 and TRBJ1-1, is EPEVTQTPSHQVTQMGQEVILRCVPISNHLYFYWYRQILGQKVEFLVSFYNNEISEKSEIFDDQFSVERPDGSNFTLKIRSTKLEDSAMYFCASIRGTEAFFGQGTRLTVV.

This clonotype was seen a few times. The chain carries TRBV7-2 and TRBJ2-7; a weak D match, TRBD2 (6 bases). Germline V lookup: CDR1 SGHTA, CDR2 FQGNSA. This CDR3 has 16 amino acids. Trimming stripped 4 bases from V and 3 bases from J, with 19 bases between. CDR3 DNA sequence: TGTGCCAGCAGCTCCCCTCTAGCGCCCGTAGACTACGAGCAGTACTTC. Translating it yields CASSSPLAPVDYEQYF.

This clonotype has a handful of counts. This chain uses TRBV11-2 with TRBJ2-3; no definite D call. V lost 5 bases to trimming and J lost 5 bases, with 11 bases between them. Germline CDR1 and CDR2: SGHAT and FQNNGV. This CDR3 region has 13 residues. CDR3 sequence (DNA): TGTGCCAGCAGCCCATCTTCAGGAGATACGCAGTATTTT. Translating it yields CASSPSSGDTQYF.

This chain's CDR3 is CASSPRTGSTYSNQPQHF. CDR3 nucleotides: TGTGCCAGCAGCCCCCGGACAGGGAGCACTTATAGCAATCAGCCCCAGCATTTT. The chain recombines TRBV7-6 with TRBJ1-5; 8 bases map to TRBD1. V trimming: 5 bases; J trimming: 0 bases; junction bases outside the gene matches: 12. Germline assignment: CDR1 SGHVS and CDR2 FNYEAQ. CDR3 length: 18 amino acids.

This clonotype was seen a handful of times. The CDR3 region has the DNA TGTGCCATCAGTGAGTCAGGATGGTCGGGGGACTATGGCTACACCTTC. Amino acid sequence: CAISESGWSGDYGYTF. The chain carries TRBV10-3 and TRBJ1-2; D may be TRBD1 (5 bases). The CDR3 loop spans 16 amino acids. The V and J ends lost 0 bases and 3 bases respectively, with 14 bases between them. Germline-derived CDR1 and CDR2 are ENHRY and SYGVKD.

In this sample, this clonotype turned up a few times. V and J are TRBV6-2 or TRBV6-3 and TRBJ2-2; 7 bases align to TRBD2. Germline CDR1 is MNHEY and CDR2 is SVGEGT. V trimming: 6 bases; J trimming: 7 bases; junction bases outside the gene matches: 8. This CDR3 comprises 14 residues. The chain's CDR3 is CASRPAGEYGELFF. In DNA form, the CDR3 reads TGTGCCAGCAGGCCCGCGGGAGAGTACGGGGAGCTGTTTTTT.

CDR3 in amino acids: CASSYSRGKSTRFGQPQHF. CDR3 nucleotides: TGTGCCAGCAGTTACTCGAGGGGGAAGTCCACTCGGTTTGGGCAGCCCCAGCATTTT. The rearrangement joins TRBV6-5 to TRBJ1-5, with a weak D call TRBD1 (6 bases). V dropped 0 bases and J dropped 7 bases, with 25 bases sitting between them. The length of the CDR3 is 19 residues. The germline V gene has CDR1 MNHEY and CDR2 SVGAGI.

The sample holds a few counts of this clonotype. The chain links TRBV7-2 to TRBJ2-1, with a tentative D call TRBD1 (5 bases). Per germline, CDR1 SGHTA and CDR2 FQGNSA. V lost 1 base, J lost 6 bases, and 10 bases lay in between. The CDR3 is 14 amino acids. Here the CDR3 reads CASSLGTMGNEQFF. CDR3 in DNA: TGTGCCAGCAGCTTAGGGACAATGGGCAATGAGCAGTTCTTC.

This clonotype appeared a few times. V gene TRBV7-2 combines with J gene TRBJ1-5; D not certain. The CDR3 extends over 14 amino acids. Trimming took off 1 base at V and 6 bases at J, with 10 bases between the two ends. The germline CDR1 and CDR2 sequences are SGHTA and FQGNSA. CDR3 bases: TGTGCCAGCAGCTTAGGTACGAGCGGTCAGCCCCAGCATTTT. Its protein is CASSLGTSGQPQHF. Full variable domain (outside the CDR3, taken from reference TRBV7-2 and TRBJ1-5): GAGVSQSPSNKVTEKGKDVELRCDPISGHTALYWYRQSLGQGLEFLIYFQGNSAPDKSGLPSDRFSAERTGGSVSTLTIQRTQQEDSAVYLCASSLGTSGQPQHFGDGTRLSIL.

A few counts support this clonotype. The rearrangement joins TRBV7-8 to TRBJ1-3; TRBD1 might be the D (5 bases). The CDR3 runs to 15 residues. V was trimmed by 8 bases and J by 0 bases, leaving 14 bases between them. Germline V gene sequence: CDR1 SGHVS, CDR2 FQNEAQ. The CDR3 loop is CASGAGTGSGNTIYF. CDR3 in DNA: TGTGCCAGCGGCGCCGGGACTGGCTCTGGAAACACCATATATTTT.

In this sample, this clonotype turned up once. At one boundary the junction diverges from the germline segment, which might be a read error. The genes are TRBV12-3 or TRBV12-4 and TRBJ2-1, with D maybe TRBD2 (6 bases). The CDR3 runs to 10 residues. As DNA, the CDR3 is TGTGCCAGCAGTCTAGCGGAGCAGTTCTTC. It encodes CASSLAEQFF.

This clonotype was seen a handful of times. This rearrangement joins TRBV7-8 to TRBJ2-6; D gene uncertain. In germline, CDR1 is SGHVS, CDR2 FQNEAQ. Deletions cut 4 bases from V and 2 bases from J, with 12 bases between. This CDR3 has 16 amino acids. CDR3 sequence: CASSSWAGTGANVLTF. The CDR3 DNA reads TGTGCCAGCAGCTCATGGGCTGGGACTGGGGCCAACGTCCTGACTTTC.